This T cell receptor beta chain was found in a study of blood T cell repertoires in COVID-19 (dated by TCRdb to about 2020). As for the study more broadly: Collaborator samples came from the United States, Italy and Spain and covered acute and convalescent phases of COVID-19. The prospective study material was composed of cDNA or gDNA derived from T cells, B-cell-depleted T cells, or PBMCs. Where HLA class I and class II types were available, the types were taken from metadata supplied by the sample provider, not from assay-based typing. Samples came from the ongoing ImmuneRACE study (first 160 participants) plus 1,254 subjects from 6 global collaborators. The repertoires were made available in a free public database intended to serve as a resource for research on the immune response to SARS-CoV-2. Nearly every sample came with metadata listing a de-identified subject ID, COVID-19 status, age in years and sex. The dataset comprised deeply sampled blood TCRbeta repertoires from subjects exposed to, actively infected with, or recovered from COVID-19.

In the case of this clone: This receptor's antigen is unknown. No base quality values were provided; no much bigger clone lies one nucleotide off.

Taken from cysteine to phenylalanine, the CDR3 has 14 residues. Solely the CDR3 DNA is kept, with 42 bases framed from the first base. The germline V gene (reference sequence) yields LNHDA for CDR1 and SQIVND for CDR2. V loses 4 bases, J loses 0 bases, and the germline ends lie 6 bases apart. Participants in the prospective study were aged roughly 18 to 90 years, lived in about two dozen United States geographic areas, and enrolled through a virtual design. Cohort assignment in the prospective study relied on participant-reported clinical history from a screening survey and a study questionnaire. In the prospective study, whole blood, serum and a nasopharyngeal or oropharyngeal swab were collected from each participant by mobile phlebotomists. Participants in the prospective study had the option to provide additional blood draws and questionnaires over a roughly 2-month period. Prospective study blood samples were shipped either frozen or at room temperature before DNA extraction.

What the authors observed across the whole study: The quantity of clinical and demographic metadata differed by source and by participant and was supplied without curation.

TCRbeta CDR3 regions were amplified from genomic DNA using the immunoSEQ Assay, a bias-controlled multiplex PCR. The study's own analysis went as follows. Within the assay, amplification of reference gene primers was used to estimate how many nucleated cells each sample contained. Sequence reads were collapsed and filtered to measure the absolute abundance of every unique TCRbeta CDR3 rearrangement. For each sample, productive Simpson clonality was calculated by taking the square root of Simpson's diversity index across productive rearrangements. Drawn from immuneACCESS, this table holds only the in-frame rearrangements with V and J called that TCRdb kept. Clones are partly lost; checked studies trace under half to an unresolved V gene and leave the rest unexplained. The D gene and trimming were derived from the DNA, and the V and J assignments and clone size from that table. The sample profile shows a few hundred thousand clones; around 80% of them were found once. The biggest ten clones account for around 7.4% of the sample.

Material: PBMCs or T cells enriched from blood (not recorded which). This clonotype originated in a woman aged 40 to 49 with acute COVID-19. The receptor chain draws on TRBV19 and TRBJ1-4; a confident D gene designation cannot be given. The CDR3 reads CASSKRATNEKLFF. The sequenced DNA: TGTGCCAGTAGTAAGAGAGCAACTAATGAAAAACTGTTTTTT.